Below, 27 T cell receptor beta chains from the same sample are listed, as sequenced in a study of patients and donors after allogeneic stem cell transplantation. TCRdb called the RT-PCR reads again in MiXCR, with one record for every CDR3 protein. The sample carries roughly 940,000 distinct CDR3 sequences, more than 15% recorded once. The sample comprised blood, either unsorted or a sorted T cell fraction (not recorded which). The receptor set was obtained from a human donor who was either an allogeneic HSCT recipient or a stem cell or donor lymphocyte infusion donor (not recorded which). It is not recorded whose cells these are; they may come from a transplant donor.

V gene TRBV4-3 combines with J gene TRBJ2-1; TRBD2 might be the D (5 bases). Trimming stripped 6 bases from V and 5 bases from J, with 14 bases between. Per germline, CDR1 LGHNA and CDR2 YSLEER. The length of the CDR3 is 14 residues. In DNA form, the CDR3 reads TGCGCCAGCAGACCCACTAGTAGGCACAATGAGCAGTTCTTC. Amino acid sequence: CASRPTSRHNEQFF.

The genes are TRBV20-1 and TRBJ2-5, with 8 bases fitting TRBD2. V was pared by 0 bases and J by 0 bases, with 6 bases of the junction left unmatched. CDR3 length equals 16 residues. Germline V gives CDR1 DFQATT, CDR2 SNEGSKA (reference sequence). CDR3: CSARDPAGGNQETQYF. The CDR3 nucleotides are TGCAGTGCTAGAGATCCCGCGGGGGGTAACCAAGAGACCCAGTACTTC.

This chain connects TRBV6-2 or TRBV6-3 to TRBJ2-1; D is possibly TRBD2 (6 bases). The CDR3 is 15 amino acids. CDR1 is MNHEY, CDR2 SVGEGT, per germline. With 2 bases removed from V and 7 bases from J, the gap between germline ends came to 15 bases. CDR3 in DNA: TGTGCCAGCAGTTACGAGAAGACCCGGGGGAATGAGCAGTTCTTC. Its translation is CASSYEKTRGNEQFF.

The chain employs TRBV2 and TRBJ2-1; D is ambiguous. The CDR3 is 13 residues long. Germline V lookup: CDR1 SNHLY, CDR2 FYNNEI. Trimming took off 6 bases at V and 7 bases at J, with 13 bases between the two ends. CDR3 protein: CASSDPFLNEQFF. The CDR3 coding sequence is TGTGCCAGCAGCGACCCGTTCTTAAATGAGCAGTTCTTC.

The chain carries TRBV5-1 and TRBJ2-6, with D possibly matching TRBD1 (5 bases). There are 17 residues in the CDR3. Germline V gene lookup returns CDR1 SGHRS and CDR2 YFSETQ. Trimming removed 0 bases at V and 1 base at J, with 11 bases between. This chain's CDR3 is CASSLGAQVSGANVLTF. Here the CDR3 DNA reads TGCGCCAGCAGCTTGGGGGCACAGGTTTCTGGGGCCAACGTCCTGACTTTC.

This clonotype was seen more than once but under ten times. The rearrangement joins TRBV20-1 to TRBJ2-5; 9 nucleotides agree with TRBD1. The germline V gene has CDR1 DFQATT and CDR2 SNEGSKA (reference sequence). The trim removed 4 bases at V and 5 bases at J, leaving 8 bases unmatched. This CDR3 is 14 amino acids long. The CDR3 sequence: CSATRQGGSETQYF. CDR3 nucleotide sequence: TGCAGTGCTACCAGACAGGGGGGTAGTGAGACCCAGTACTTC.

The chain employs TRBV20-1 and TRBJ2-3; the match to TRBD2 covers 9 bases. From germline, CDR1 is DFQATT and CDR2 SNEGSKA (reference sequence). CDR3 size: 14 residues. After removal of 3 bases from V and 1 base from J, the junction contained 2 bases not matched to a gene. The CDR3 reads CSARERGGTDTQYF. CDR3 in DNA: TGCAGTGCTAGGGAGCGGGGGGGCACAGATACGCAGTATTTT.

In its sample, this clonotype was seen a few times. CDR3 region: CSVDRGGSNTGELFF. The CDR3 DNA follows: TGCAGCGTTGATAGGGGGGGCTCGAACACCGGGGAGCTGTTTTTT. This chain uses TRBV29-1 with TRBJ2-2; tentative D call: TRBD2 (7 bases). Trimming removed 3 bases from V and 0 bases from J, with 11 bases in between. Germline CDR1 SQVTM, CDR2 ANQGSEA. The CDR3 has 15 residues.

The genes are TRBV30 and TRBJ2-4; maybe TRBD1 (5 bases). V lost 5 bases and J 5 bases, leaving 10 bases between the germline ends. CDR1 and CDR2 (germline): GTSNPN, SVGIG (reference sequence). The CDR3 contains 12 residues. Here the CDR3 DNA reads TGTGCCTGGGTGGACACGGAAAACATTCAGTACTTC. Translating it yields CAWVDTENIQYF.

This rearrangement joins TRBV12-5 to TRBJ1-2; D is perhaps TRBD1 (5 bases). The CDR3 sequence is 15 residues long. Trimming cost V 1 base and J 4 bases, with 13 bases left between them. Germline V gene sequence: CDR1 LGHNT, CDR2 FRNRAP. This chain's CDR3 is CASGLAPGGVYGYTF. DNA for the CDR3: TGTGCTAGTGGTTTGGCCCCGGGAGGGGTCTATGGCTACACCTTC.

The chain combines TRBV7-9 with TRBJ2-1; possibly TRBD1 for D (6 bases). V was pared by 1 base and J by 10 bases, with 17 bases between. Germline CDR1 SEHNR, CDR2 FQNEAQ (reference sequence). The CDR3 runs 15 residues. The CDR3 spells CASSLGMGTPLEQFF. The CDR3 DNA is TGTGCCAGCAGCTTAGGCATGGGGACACCCCTAGAGCAGTTCTTC. Together with reference TRBV7-9 and TRBJ2-1, the CDR3 gives the full variable domain: DTGVSQNPRHKITKRGQNVTFRCDPISEHNRLYWYRQTLGQGPEFLTYFQNEAQLEKSRLLSDRFSAERPKGSFSTLEIQRTEQGDSAMYLCASSLGMGTPLEQFFGPGTRLTVL.

In this sample, this clonotype turned up a few times. The chain recombines TRBV7-2 with TRBJ2-7; 7 bases align to TRBD2. The trim removed 2 bases at V and 6 bases at J, leaving 10 bases unmatched. This CDR3 contains 15 residues. CDR1 SGHTA and CDR2 FQGNSA come from the germline V gene. The CDR3: CASSLLSLAGSEQYF. CDR3 bases: TGTGCCAGCAGCTTATTGAGTTTAGCGGGCTCCGAGCAGTACTTC.

The V call is TRBV11-2, the J call TRBJ2-2, with a possible D match to TRBD1 (5 bases). This CDR3 is built from 14 residues. Germline lookup yields CDR1 SGHAT and CDR2 FQNNGV. V was cut by 0 bases and J by 5 bases, with 7 bases left in between. As DNA, the CDR3 is TGTGCCAGCAGCTTAGACAGGGCAACCGGGGAGCTGTTTTTT. It specifies CASSLDRATGELFF.

The chain uses TRBV7-8 and TRBJ2-1, with 9 positions matching TRBD1. The CDR3 loop spans 13 amino acids. Germline-derived CDR1 and CDR2 are SGHVS and FQNEAQ. The CDR3 nucleotides read TGTGCAGGAGGGACAGGGCGCTACAATGAGCAGTTCTTC. Translating gives CAGGTGRYNEQFF.

This clonotype has just a few counts. The genes are TRBV12-3 or TRBV12-4 and TRBJ2-7; D may be TRBD1 (5 bases). There are 16 residues in the CDR3. V dropped 3 bases and J dropped 1 base, with 16 bases sitting between them. As DNA, the CDR3 is TGTGCCAGCAGTTTTGGTTGGGGCAGAAGATCCTACGAGCAGTACTTC. Its protein product is CASSFGWGRRSYEQYF.

This clonotype has just a few counts. V and J are TRBV6-5 and TRBJ1-2; no definite D call. CDR1 is MNHEY, CDR2 SVGAGI, per germline. V was clipped by 0 bases and J by 1 base, with 12 bases between them. The CDR3 loop spans 16 amino acids. The CDR3 sequence: CASSYSSGINNYGYTF. The CDR3 coding sequence is TGTGCCAGCAGTTACTCATCGGGGATAAATAACTATGGCTACACCTTC.

This chain connects TRBV12-3 or TRBV12-4 to TRBJ2-7; 12 bases are a match to TRBD2. The J segment lost 3 bases and the V segment lost 6 bases, leaving 6 bases of the junction unmatched. CDR3 length equals 15 residues. CDR3 sequence reads: CASSKGLAGHYEQYF. CDR3 nucleotides: TGTGCCAGCAGCAAAGGACTAGCGGGACACTACGAGCAGTACTTC.

This clonotype has more than one count but fewer than ten. This rearrangement joins TRBV5-1 to TRBJ2-7, with 8 bases matching TRBD1. Germline values: CDR1 SGHRS, CDR2 YFSETQ. This CDR3 has 15 amino acids. Germline trimming cut 3 bases from V and 7 bases from J; bases unmatched to any gene: 12. CDR3 loop: CASSSGQGGAREQYF. CDR3 nucleotide sequence: TGCGCCAGCAGCTCCGGACAGGGTGGGGCTCGGGAGCAGTACTTC.

The J gene is TRBJ2-1, the V gene TRBV11-2; D gene unclear. Germline CDR1 and CDR2: SGHAT and FQNNGV. Trimming cost V 0 bases and J 12 bases, with 12 bases left between them. CDR3 size: 13 residues. The CDR3 DNA follows: TGTGCCAGCAGCTTAGATCGAGGTTCGCGGCAGTTCTTC. It codes for CASSLDRGSRQFF.

This clonotype was recorded a few times. CDR3 sequence (DNA): TGTGCCAGCAGTCGATATTCGGGCACTGAAGCTTTCTTT. This encodes CASSRYSGTEAFF. The genes are TRBV27 and TRBJ1-1; D gene uncertain. The V gene lost 5 bases and the J gene lost 4 bases, with 11 bases spanning the gap. This CDR3 has 13 amino acids. Germline assignment: CDR1 MNHEY and CDR2 SMNVEV (reference sequence).

V gene TRBV5-1 combines with J gene TRBJ2-5, with unresolved D. The germline V gene has CDR1 SGHRS and CDR2 YFSETQ. Trimming removed 1 base at V and 4 bases at J, with 17 bases between. The CDR3 is 16 amino acids. CDR3 loop: CASSLHSSPVGETQYF. CDR3 DNA: TGCGCCAGCAGCTTGCATAGTTCGCCGGTCGGAGAGACCCAGTACTTC.

This clonotype was seen only a few times. The chain couples TRBV12-3 or TRBV12-4 to TRBJ2-3; a possible D gene is TRBD2 (5 bases). This CDR3 is built from 13 residues. Trimming removed 6 bases from V and 5 bases from J, with 12 bases in between. The chain's CDR3 is CASSLDWVDTQYF. In nucleotides, the CDR3 is TGTGCCAGCAGCTTGGACTGGGTAGATACGCAGTATTTT.

This clonotype has at least ten counts. The V gene is TRBV20-1, the J gene TRBJ1-1; D uncertain. V was pared by 1 base and J by 1 base, with 7 bases between. Germline values: CDR1 DFQATT, CDR2 SNEGSKA (reference sequence). The CDR3 consists of 13 residues. DNA of the CDR3: TGCAGTGCTAGAGTTCGGGGGAACACTGAAGCTTTCTTT. It yields the protein CSARVRGNTEAFF.

The chain is built from TRBV5-1 and TRBJ2-6, with D possibly being TRBD1 or TRBD2 (5 bases each). CDR1 is SGHRS, CDR2 YFSETQ, per germline. V was clipped by 4 bases and J by 0 bases, with 8 bases between them. The CDR3 loop spans 15 amino acids. The CDR3 protein is CASSRGPSGANVLTF. The CDR3 region has the DNA TGCGCCAGCAGCCGGGGACCCTCTGGGGCCAACGTCCTGACTTTC.

The V call is TRBV7-9, the J call TRBJ2-1; 11 bases are a match to TRBD2. Germline trimming cut 5 bases from V and 2 bases from J; bases unmatched to any gene: 5. This CDR3 contains 16 residues. Germline CDR1 and CDR2: SEHNR and FQNEAQ (reference sequence). The CDR3 sequence: CASSTTSGMAYNEQFF. The CDR3, as DNA: TGTGCCAGCAGCACGACTAGCGGGATGGCCTACAATGAGCAGTTCTTC.

This clonotype showed up many times. The genes are TRBV20-1 and TRBJ2-6; the D is unclear. This CDR3 is 15 amino acids long. The germline V gene encodes CDR1 DFQATT and CDR2 SNEGSKA (reference sequence). V was clipped by 6 bases and J by 2 bases, with 14 bases between them. The DNA of the CDR3 is TGCAGTGCCCTTGCCTCCGGGCCTGGGGCCAACGTCCTGACTTTC. Translation gives CSALASGPGANVLTF.

Many counts were recorded for this clonotype. The J gene is TRBJ2-3, the V gene TRBV20-1, with D maybe TRBD2 (6 bases). The CDR3 is 17 residues long. CDR1 and CDR2 (germline): DFQATT, SNEGSKA (reference sequence). V lost 1 base and J lost 2, with 19 bases in between. The CDR3 spells CSARGRESVRLTDTQYF. Written as DNA, the CDR3 is TGCAGTGCTAGAGGTCGGGAGTCTGTGCGTCTCACAGATACGCAGTATTTT.